This TCR beta chain stems from a study of blood T cell repertoires in COVID-19. Study-wide background: Acute and convalescent COVID-19 samples came from the United States, Italy and Spain.

Per the study methods: Amplified reference gene primers provided the basis for estimating nucleated cell counts. Sequencing used immunoSEQ multiplex PCR; TCRdb keeps in-frame clones, though not all of them. V and J calls and clone size are those listed in that table; D and trimming were worked out from the DNA. The sample yields about 400,000 clones, 85% to 90% seen once. This clone was counted a few times. V dropped 3 bases and J dropped 5; count of bases not matched to a gene: 3. The CDR3 loop spans 14 amino acids. Germline V gene lookup returns CDR1 MRHNA and CDR2 SNTAGT. The chain has TRBV6-4 and TRBJ1-1, with TRBD1 matching over 10 bases. The sequenced material came from peripheral blood. The sequence was obtained from a human donor in a cohort sampled during active COVID-19. CDR3 sequence reads: CASSEGDRGTEAFF. CDR3 DNA sequence: TGTGCCAGCAGTGAGGGGGACAGGGGAACTGAAGCTTTCTTT.